Below, one T cell receptor (beta chain) is given with its context. Antigen specificity is unknown. A read error may be the cause here, since a much bigger clone is one base away. TCRbeta libraries were built with three rounds of nested PCR, modified from ARM-PCR. TCRdb re-derived calls from the multiplex PCR reads in MiXCR, one entry per CDR3 protein. The sample records about 110,000 distinct CDR3 sequences, roughly three fifths being singletons. The data were obtained in a study of tumor and adjacent non-tumor tissue in lung cancer. Overall study findings and caveats: Tumor repertoires had a smaller top 100 clone share than normal lung.

The template was RNA from unsorted bulk tissue. This non-tumor lung sample came from over 3 cm beyond the tumor edge. Newly diagnosed lung cancer patients had thoracic surgery in China, August–late 2014, without prior chemotherapy. Sequencing was performed on distant non-tumor lung tissue. This receptor was obtained from a man in his fifties or sixties with non-small cell lung cancer.

In nucleotides, the CDR3 is TGTGCCAGCAGTGTTGCAGGGGCCAACGCCGGGGAGCTGTTTTTT. It yields the protein CASSVAGANAGELFF. The rearrangement joins TRBV6-1 to TRBJ2-2; possible D gene TRBD1, 6 bases. This CDR3 is built from 15 residues. In germline, CDR1 is MNHNS, CDR2 SASEGT. V lost 4 bases and J 6 bases, leaving 15 bases between the germline ends.